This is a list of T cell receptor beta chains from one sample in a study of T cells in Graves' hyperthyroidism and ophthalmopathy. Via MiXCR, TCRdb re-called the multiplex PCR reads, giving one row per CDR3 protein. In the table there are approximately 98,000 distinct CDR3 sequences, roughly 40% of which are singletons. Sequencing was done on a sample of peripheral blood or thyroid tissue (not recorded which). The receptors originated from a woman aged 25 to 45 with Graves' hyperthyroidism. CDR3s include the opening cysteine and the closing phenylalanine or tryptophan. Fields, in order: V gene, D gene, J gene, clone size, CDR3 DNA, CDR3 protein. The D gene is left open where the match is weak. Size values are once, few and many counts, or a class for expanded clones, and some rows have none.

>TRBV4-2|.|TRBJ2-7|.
TGTGCCAGCAGCCAAGATCTAGGCCTTGGGGGGCACGAGCAGTACTTC
CASSQDLGLGGHEQYF
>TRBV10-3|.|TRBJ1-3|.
TGTGCCATCAGTGATAGGGGGACTGGAAACACCATATATTTT
CAISDRGTGNTIYF
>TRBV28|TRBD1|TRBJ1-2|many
TGTGCCAGCAGTTCCCAGGGGGTAGGTGGCTACACCTTC
CASSSQGVGGYTF
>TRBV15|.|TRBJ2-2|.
TGTGCCATCAGTACCGGGGCAGGGATCGGGGAGCTGTTTTTT
CAISTGAGIGELFF
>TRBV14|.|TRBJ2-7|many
TGTGCCAGCAGCCAAGACCACGAGCAGTACTTC
CASSQDHEQYF
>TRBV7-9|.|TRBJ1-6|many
TGTGCCAGCACTAAGGGGCAGAGGAATTCACCCCTCCACTTT
CASTKGQRNSPLHF
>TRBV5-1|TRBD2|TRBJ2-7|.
TGCGCCAGCAGGTCGACCAGCCAGCGGGATCAGGAGCAGTACTTC
CASRSTSQRDQEQYF
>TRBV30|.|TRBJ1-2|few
TGTGCCTGGAGTGTACCTGGCAGGGGCTCTGGAGGCTACACCTTC
CAWSVPGRGSGGYTF
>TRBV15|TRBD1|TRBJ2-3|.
TGTGCCACCAGCAGTCGGGACAGGGGGCCAGATACGCAGTATTTT
CATSSRDRGPDTQYF
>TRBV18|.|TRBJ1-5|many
TGTGCCAGCTCCAACCTTACGACCCAGCCCCAGCATTTT
CASSNLTTQPQHF
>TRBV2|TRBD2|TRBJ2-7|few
TGTGCCAGCGGGACTAGCGGCTCTTACGAGCAGTACTTC
CASGTSGSYEQYF
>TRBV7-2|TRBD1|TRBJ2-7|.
TGTGCCAGCTTCCCTGGACAGGGCGGGTTTCCCGGCGAGCAGTACTTC
CASFPGQGGFPGEQYF
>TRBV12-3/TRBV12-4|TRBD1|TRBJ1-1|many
TGTGCCAGCAGTCCTCAGGGGGCGGGGGACACTGAAGCTTTCTTT
CASSPQGAGDTEAFF
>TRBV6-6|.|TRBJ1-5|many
TGTGCCAGCAGTTACGTGGGGCAGCCCCAGCATTTT
CASSYVGQPQHF
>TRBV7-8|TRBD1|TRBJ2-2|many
TGTGCAGAGGGACAGGCGAACACCGGGGAGCTGTTTTTT
CAEGQANTGELFF
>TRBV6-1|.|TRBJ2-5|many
TGTGCCAGCGGAAAGGCCCAAGAGACCCAGTACTTC
CASGKAQETQYF
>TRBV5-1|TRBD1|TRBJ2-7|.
TGCACCAGCAGCCCCTGGACAGGCTCTACCTACGAGCGGTACTTC
CTSSPWTGSTYERYF
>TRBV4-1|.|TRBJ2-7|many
TGCGCCAGCAGCCAAGATTCTCTTCCCCACGAGCAGTACTTC
CASSQDSLPHEQYF
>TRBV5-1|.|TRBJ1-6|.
TGCGCCAGCAGCTTAATTACCGCGAATTCACCCCTCCACTTT
CASSLITANSPLHF
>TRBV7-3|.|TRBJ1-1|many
TGTGCCAGCAGCCCAGGGTGGGAGAACACTGAAGCTTTCTTT
CASSPGWENTEAFF
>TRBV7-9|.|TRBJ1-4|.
TGTGCCAGCAGCTTAGGACCCACCACCTCCGAAAAACTGTTTTTT
CASSLGPTTSEKLFF
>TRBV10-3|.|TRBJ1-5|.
.
CAICSASWDRHQHF
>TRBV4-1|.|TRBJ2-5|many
TGCGCCAGCAGGCCCACGGCGGCAACCCAAGAGACCCAGTACTTC
CASRPTAATQETQYF
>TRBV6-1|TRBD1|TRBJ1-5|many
TGTGCCAGCAGTAAGGGACAGGGCAGCAGCAATCAGCCCCAGCATTTT
CASSKGQGSSNQPQHF
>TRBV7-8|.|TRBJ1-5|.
TGTGCCAGCAGCCCCCCGGGCGGTAGCAATCAGCCCCAGCATTTT
CASSPPGGSNQPQHF
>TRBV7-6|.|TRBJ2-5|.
TGTGCCAGCAGCCCAATGGGGTGGGGAGGGGGAGTTTTGCAAGGGACCCAGTACTTC
CASSPMGWGGGVLQGTQYF
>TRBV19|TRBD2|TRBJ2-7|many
TGTGCCAGTAGTATACTAGCGGGCTCCATTACCTACGAGCAGTACTTC
CASSILAGSITYEQYF
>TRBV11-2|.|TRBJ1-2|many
TGTGCCAGCAGCCCGGGACACCCGATGGGTGGCTACACCTTC
CASSPGHPMGGYTF
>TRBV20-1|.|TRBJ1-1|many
TGCAGTGCTAGAGATTTGAGGGGCCGGTTGATGAACACTGAAGCTTTCTTT
CSARDLRGRLMNTEAFF
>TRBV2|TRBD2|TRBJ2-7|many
TGTGCCAGCAGAGAACGGACTAGCGGTATCTCCTACGAGCAGTACTTC
CASRERTSGISYEQYF
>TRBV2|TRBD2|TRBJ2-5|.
TGTGCCAGCAGTGAAGGGGAGACTCTAGCGGGAGGAGAGACCCAGTACTTC
CASSEGETLAGGETQYF
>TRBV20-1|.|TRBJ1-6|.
TGCAGTGCTAGCCCGGGACGGGATTATTCACCCCTCCACTTT
CSASPGRDYSPLHF
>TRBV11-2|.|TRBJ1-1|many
TGTGCCAGCAGCCCGTCAGAATACACTGAAGCTTTCTTT
CASSPSEYTEAFF
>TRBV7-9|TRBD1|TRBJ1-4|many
TGTGCCAGCAGCTCCTCGGACAGGGGGAATGAAAAACTGTTTTTT
CASSSSDRGNEKLFF
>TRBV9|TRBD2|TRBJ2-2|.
TGTGCCAGCAGCGCCGGGACTAGCGGGAGGGCCCACACCGGGGAGCTGTTTTTT
CASSAGTSGRAHTGELFF
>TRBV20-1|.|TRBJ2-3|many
TGCAGTGCTAGTGCTTCCCGGTGGAGCACAGATACGCAGTATTTT
CSASASRWSTDTQYF
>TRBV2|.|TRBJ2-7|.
TGTGCCAGCAATGAGATCTCGGCAGGGGCCAGGGAGCAGTACTTC
CASNEISAGAREQYF
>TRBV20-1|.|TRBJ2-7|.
TGCAGTGCTAGAGACCCCGGGGTATACGAGCAGTACTTC
CSARDPGVYEQYF
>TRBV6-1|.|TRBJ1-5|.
TGTGCCAGCAGCTGCAATTTCCTGAGCAATCAGCCCCAGCATTTT
CASSCNFLSNQPQHF
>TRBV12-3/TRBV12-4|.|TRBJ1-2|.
TGTGCCAGCAGTTTATGGCGGTACTATGGCTACACCTTC
CASSLWRYYGYTF
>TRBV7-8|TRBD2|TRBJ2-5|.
TGTGCCAGCAGCTTAGTCGTGTCGGGAGGAGAGACCCAGTACTTC
CASSLVVSGGETQYF
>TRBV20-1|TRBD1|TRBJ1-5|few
TGCAGTGCTAGAGATGCCGGGACAGCCGGCAATCAGCCCCAGCATTTT
CSARDAGTAGNQPQHF
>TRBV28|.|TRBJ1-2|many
TGTGCCAGCAGTTTATTGGACGTCCCCTGGGATGGCTACACCTTC
CASSLLDVPWDGYTF
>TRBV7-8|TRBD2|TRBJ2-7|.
TGTGCCAGCAGTTACCTAGCGGTACCTCTCGAGCAACGCTTC
CASSYLAVPLEQRF
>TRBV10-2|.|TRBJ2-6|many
TGCGCCAGCAGTGAGTCTTTTTACCCTGGGGCCAACGTCCTGACTTTC
CASSESFYPGANVLTF
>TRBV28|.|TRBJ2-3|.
TGTGCCAGCAGTTTTGGTCGGGTTAGCACAGATACGCAGTATTTT
CASSFGRVSTDTQYF
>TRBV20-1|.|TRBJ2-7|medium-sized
TGCAGTGCTCCAGAAAGCTCCTACGAGCAGTACTTC
CSAPESSYEQYF
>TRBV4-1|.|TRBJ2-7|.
TGCGCCAGCAGCCAAGTAGAGGTTGGGGTGTCATCGCCCAACTCCTACGAGCAGTACTTC
CASSQVEVGVSSPNSYEQYF
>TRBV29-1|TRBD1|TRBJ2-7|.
TGCAGCGTTGCCGCCGGGACAGGGTCCTACGAGCAGTACTTC
CSVAAGTGSYEQYF
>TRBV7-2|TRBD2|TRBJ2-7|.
TGTGCCAGCAGCTTGACAGGTACTAGCGGGAGGCCGTACGAGCAGTACTTC
CASSLTGTSGRPYEQYF
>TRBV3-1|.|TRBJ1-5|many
TGTGCCAGCAGCCAGCAGACCGGAGCGCTGCCCCAGCATTTT
CASSQQTGALPQHF
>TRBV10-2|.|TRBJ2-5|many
TGCGCCAGCAGTGCGTCTAGCCCGTACCAAGAGACCCAGTACTTC
CASSASSPYQETQYF
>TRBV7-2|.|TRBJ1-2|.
TGTGCCAGCAGCTTAGGTGGGGGGGAGGGCTACACCTTC
CASSLGGGEGYTF
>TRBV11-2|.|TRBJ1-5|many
TGTGCCAGCAGCCGCCGCCGGGATAGCAATCAGCCCCAGCATTTT
CASSRRRDSNQPQHF
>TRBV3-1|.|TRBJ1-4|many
TGTGCCAGCAGCCAACGGGGGCTAGGGGAAAAACTGTTTTTT
CASSQRGLGEKLFF
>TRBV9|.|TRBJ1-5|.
TGTGCCAGCAGCCTTAGGGGGGAGCAATCAGCCCCAGCATTT
CASSLRGEQSAPAF
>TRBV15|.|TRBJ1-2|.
TGTGCCACCAGCAGAAACCGGGACACCTCAATCTATGGCTACACCTTC
CATSRNRDTSIYGYTF
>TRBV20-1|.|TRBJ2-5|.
TGCCGTGCCCCAATTGAAACGGTCGGCGTGACCCAGTACTTC
CRAPIETVGVTQYF
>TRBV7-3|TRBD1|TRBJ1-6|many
TGTGCCAGCAGCTTAATGCCAGGGGGCAATTCACCCCTCCACTTT
CASSLMPGGNSPLHF